A single sample is the source of the 12 T cell receptor beta chains below, sequenced in a study of cytomegalovirus exposure and HLA in healthy donors. Clones were read by immunoSEQ multiplex PCR, and TCRdb kept only the in-frame ones, dropping some. The table records some 72,000 clones, 90% to 97% of them present only once. The sequencing input was PBMCs. All receptors come from a man younger than 30 in good health and CMV-seropositive.

The J gene is TRBJ2-2, the V gene TRBV28; 9 bases line up with TRBD1. The CDR3 is 14 residues long. Germline CDR1 is MDHEN and CDR2 is SYDVKM. After removal of 2 bases from V and 11 bases from J, the junction contained 6 bases not matched to a gene. In nucleotides, the CDR3 is TGTGCCAGCAGTTTAGACAGGGGGGATGACGAGCTGTTTTTT. Residues: CASSLDRGDDELFF.

The chain couples TRBV18 to TRBJ2-7; 7 nucleotides line up with TRBD1. Germline V gene data show CDR1 as KGHSH and CDR2 as LQKENI. The CDR3 spans 14 residues. The trim removed 2 bases at V and 4 bases at J, leaving 5 bases unmatched. The DNA of the CDR3 is TGTGCCAGCTCACCAAGCGAGGGGGCGTACGAGCAGTACTTC. It yields the protein CASSPSEGAYEQYF.

The chain recombines TRBV19 with TRBJ1-1; possible D gene TRBD1, 5 bases. CDR3 length: 13 amino acids. Trimming shortened V by 6 bases and J by 2 bases, and 10 bases separated the two germline ends. CDR1 and CDR2 from the germline V gene are LNHDA and SQIVND (reference sequence). The CDR3 loop reads CASRTTDNTEAFF. CDR3 nucleotides: TGTGCCAGTAGGACGACAGACAACACTGAAGCTTTCTTT.

The gene calls are TRBV27 and TRBJ1-4, with D hard to call. CDR3 length equals 12 residues. The germline gives CDR1 MNHEY, CDR2 SMNVEV (reference sequence). Trimming removed 6 bases from V and 0 bases from J, with 2 bases in between. CDR3 bases: TGTGCCAGCAGCTCAACTAATGAAAAACTGTTTTTT. It yields the protein CASSSTNEKLFF.

There are a few counts of this clone. J is TRBJ1-2 and V is TRBV6-6; 9 bases are shared with TRBD1. CDR3 size: 15 residues. CDR1 and CDR2 (germline): MNHNY, SVGAGI (reference sequence). V lost 2 bases, J lost 7 bases, and 8 bases stayed unmatched. The CDR3 is CASSYTGQGYSGYTF. The DNA of the CDR3 is TGTGCCAGCAGTTACACGGGACAGGGTTACAGTGGCTACACCTTC.

This chain uses TRBV2 with TRBJ1-2, with a possible D match to TRBD1 (5 bases). There are 14 residues in the CDR3. In germline, CDR1 is SNHLY, CDR2 FYNNEI. Trimming took 7 bases from V and 4 from J, leaving 16 bases between them. CDR3 coding DNA: TGTGCCAGCAAACTGGGCAGGGAAACCTATGGCTACACCTTC. Protein product: CASKLGRETYGYTF. Drawing the rest from reference TRBV2 and TRBJ1-2, the complete variable domain is EPEVTQTPSHQVTQMGQEVILRCVPISNHLYFYWYRQILGQKVEFLVSFYNNEISEKSEIFDDQFSVERPDGSNFTLKIRSTKLEDSAMYFCASKLGRETYGYTFGSGTRLTVV.

V gene TRBV28 combines with J gene TRBJ2-7; no definite D call. CDR1 and CDR2 from the germline V gene are MDHEN and SYDVKM. Trimming took off 5 bases at V and 0 bases at J, with 11 bases between the two ends. This CDR3 is 14 amino acids long. The CDR3 reads CASSPKLSSYEQYF. The DNA for the CDR3 is TGTGCCAGCAGTCCCAAACTGAGCTCCTACGAGCAGTACTTC.

The chain has TRBV7-2 and TRBJ2-7, with TRBD1 identical over 8 bases. Germline loops: CDR1 SGHTA, CDR2 FQGNSA. J was trimmed by 5 bases and V by 5 bases; bases with no gene match: 11. This CDR3 is built from 15 residues. CDR3 DNA sequence: TGTGCCAGCAGCCTAACGACAGGGGTTATGAACGAGCAGTACTTC. Translated: CASSLTTGVMNEQYF.

This chain joins TRBV4-1 and TRBJ2-1; 9 bases line up with TRBD2. Germline CDR1 reads MGHRA; CDR2 reads YSYEKL. Trimming took 0 bases from V and 0 from J; bases not matched to a gene: 6. The CDR3 is made up of 18 amino acids. The CDR3 loop reads CASSQDYSGRSSYNEQFF. CDR3 nucleotides: TGCGCCAGCAGCCAAGATTACAGCGGGAGGAGCTCCTACAATGAGCAGTTCTTC.

J is TRBJ2-7 and V is TRBV25-1, with 10 bases aligning to TRBD2. This CDR3 has 15 amino acids. The germline gives CDR1 MGHDK, CDR2 SYGVNS. V lost 2 bases, J lost 3 bases, and 4 bases stayed unmatched. CDR3 DNA: TGTGCCAGCAGTGAACGGCTAGCGGGAGTCTACGAGCAGTACTTC. Translating it yields CASSERLAGVYEQYF.

The V and J genes are TRBV29-1 and TRBJ2-7, with 7 bases fitting TRBD1. The V and J ends lost 7 bases and 4 bases, in that order; junction bases with no gene match: 13. The CDR3 loop spans 14 amino acids. Germline V gene lookup returns CDR1 SQVTM and CDR2 ANQGSEA. The CDR3 sequence: CSAGGQGVKYEQYF. The DNA of the CDR3 is TGCAGCGCCGGCGGGCAGGGGGTAAAGTACGAGCAGTACTTC.

V is TRBV27 and J is TRBJ2-2; D uncertain. V lost 0 bases to trimming and J lost 4 bases, with 6 bases between them. Germline V CDR1 and CDR2: MNHEY, SMNVEV (reference sequence). The CDR3 loop spans 14 amino acids. The CDR3, as DNA: TGTGCCAGCAGTTTATCGAAGCGCACCGGGGAGCTGTTTTTT. Its protein is CASSLSKRTGELFF.